The clone carrying this T cell receptor beta chain was seen repeatedly, ten times or more. This sample stems from a study of T cells in Graves' hyperthyroidism and ophthalmopathy. There were TCR beta CDR3 regions amplified from RNA transcripts. The HTBI set primed first-round TCR CDR3 RT-PCR. In TCRdb, the multiplex PCR reads were re-called with MiXCR into one record per CDR3 protein. The sample has around 760,000 distinct CDR3 sequences; over 35% are singletons. Unmatched junction bases numbered 4, after V lost 6 bases and J lost 1 base. Germline V lookup: CDR1 SQVTM, CDR2 ANQGSEA. The CDR3 runs 14 residues.

Material for sequencing was blood. The rearrangement uses TRBV29-1 and TRBJ1-1; the match to TRBD1 covers 11 bases. The TCR was taken from a woman between 40 and 50 years old with Graves' hyperthyroidism. CDR3 nucleotide sequence: TGCAGCGTCGGACAGGGGGCTGAGAACACTGAAGCTTTCTTT. It codes for CSVGQGAENTEAFF.